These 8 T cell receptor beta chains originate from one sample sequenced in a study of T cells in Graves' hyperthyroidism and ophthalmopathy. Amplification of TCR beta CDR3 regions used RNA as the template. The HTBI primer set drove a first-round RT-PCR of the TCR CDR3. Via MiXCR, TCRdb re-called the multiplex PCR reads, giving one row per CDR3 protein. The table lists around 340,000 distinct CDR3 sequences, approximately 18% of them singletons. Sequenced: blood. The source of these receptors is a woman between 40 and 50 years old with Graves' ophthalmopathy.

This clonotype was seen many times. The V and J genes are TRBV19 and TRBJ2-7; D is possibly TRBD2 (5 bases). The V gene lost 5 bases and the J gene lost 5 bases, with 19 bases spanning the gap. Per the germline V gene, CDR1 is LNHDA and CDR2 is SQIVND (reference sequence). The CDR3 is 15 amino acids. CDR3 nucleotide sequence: TGTGCCAGTAGTCCGGGATATACGAGGGCCCACGAGCAGTACTTC. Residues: CASSPGYTRAHEQYF.

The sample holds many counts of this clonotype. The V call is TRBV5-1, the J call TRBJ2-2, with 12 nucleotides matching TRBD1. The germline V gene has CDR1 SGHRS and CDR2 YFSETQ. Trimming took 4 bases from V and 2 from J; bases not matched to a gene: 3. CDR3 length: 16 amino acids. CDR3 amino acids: CASSPGTGGNTGELFF. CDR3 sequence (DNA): TGCGCCAGCAGCCCCGGGACAGGGGGCAACACCGGGGAGCTGTTTTTT.

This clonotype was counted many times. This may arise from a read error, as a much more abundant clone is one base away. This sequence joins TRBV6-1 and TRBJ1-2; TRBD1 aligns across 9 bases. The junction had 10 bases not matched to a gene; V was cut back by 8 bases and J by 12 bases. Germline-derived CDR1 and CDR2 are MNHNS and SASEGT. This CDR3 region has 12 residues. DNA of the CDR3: TGTGCCAGCCAAAGGACAGGGGAAGGCCACACCTTC. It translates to CASQRTGEGHTF.

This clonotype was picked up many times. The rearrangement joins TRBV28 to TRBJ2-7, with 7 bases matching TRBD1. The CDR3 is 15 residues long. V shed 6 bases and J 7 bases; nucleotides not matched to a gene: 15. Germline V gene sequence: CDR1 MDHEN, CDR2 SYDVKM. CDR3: CASSPEDRHLREQYF. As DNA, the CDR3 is TGTGCCAGCAGCCCCGAGGACAGGCACTTGAGGGAGCAGTACTTC.

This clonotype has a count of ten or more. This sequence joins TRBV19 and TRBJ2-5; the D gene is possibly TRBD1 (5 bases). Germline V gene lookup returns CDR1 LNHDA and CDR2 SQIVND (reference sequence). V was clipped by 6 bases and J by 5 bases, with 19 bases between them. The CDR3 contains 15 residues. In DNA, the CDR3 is TGTGCCAGTAGCCTCACGCTTCAGGGCGTGGAGACCCAGTACTTC. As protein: CASSLTLQGVETQYF. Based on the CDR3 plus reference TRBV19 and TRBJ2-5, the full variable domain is DGGITQSPKYLFRKEGQNVTLSCEQNLNHDAMYWYRQDPGQGLRLIYYSQIVNDFQKGDIAEGYSVSREKKESFPLTVTSAQKNPTAFYLCASSLTLQGVETQYFGPGTRLLVL.

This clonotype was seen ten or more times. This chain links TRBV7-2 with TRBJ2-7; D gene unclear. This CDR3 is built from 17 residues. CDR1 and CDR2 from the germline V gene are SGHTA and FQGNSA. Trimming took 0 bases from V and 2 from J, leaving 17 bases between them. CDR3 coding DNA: TGTGCCAGCAGCTTAGCTTTGTTGGGCAGCCAAGCCTACGAGCAGTACTTC. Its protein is CASSLALLGSQAYEQYF.

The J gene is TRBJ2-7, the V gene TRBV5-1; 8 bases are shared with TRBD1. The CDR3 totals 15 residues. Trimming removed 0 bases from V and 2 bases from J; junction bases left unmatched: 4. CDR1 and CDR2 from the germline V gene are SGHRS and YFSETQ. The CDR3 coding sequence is TGCGCCAGCAGCTTGGGTCAGGGGGCTACCTACGAGCAGTACTTC. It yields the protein CASSLGQGATYEQYF.

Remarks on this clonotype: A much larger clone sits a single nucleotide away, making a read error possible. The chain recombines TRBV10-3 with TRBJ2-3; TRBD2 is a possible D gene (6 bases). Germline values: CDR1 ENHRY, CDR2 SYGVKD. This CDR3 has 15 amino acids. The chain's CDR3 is CANSEITGVTDTQYF. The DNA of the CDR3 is TGTGCCAACAGTGAGATAACGGGAGTTACAGATACGCAGTATTTT.